Below are 2 T cell receptor beta chains sequenced from a single sample in a study of blood T cells in healthy people across ages. For the second PCR, which ran for roughly 6 to 12 cycles, a sample-barcoded 5' primer and a J-beta primer mix were used. MiXCR, applied by TCRdb to the 5' RACE reads, yields one record per CDR3 protein. Of hundreds of thousands of distinct CDR3 sequences in the sample, approximately 49% are singletons; the top ten hold around 32%. Sequencing used blood. Receptors originate from a woman aged 60 to 75 in good health.

The genes are TRBV3-1 and TRBJ2-7; the match to TRBD2 covers 13 bases. The germline CDR1 and CDR2 sequences are LGHDT and YNNKEL (reference sequence). CDR3 length equals 15 residues. The ends lost 4 bases at V and 7 bases at J; junction bases unmatched: 7. The CDR3 here is CASSLTSGRIGEQYF. CDR3 coding DNA: TGTGCCAGCAGCCTGACTAGCGGGAGGATCGGAGAGCAGTACTTC.

The chain uses TRBV6-2 or TRBV6-3 and TRBJ1-2; D call uncertain. The CDR3 sequence is 12 residues long. Per germline, CDR1 MNHEY and CDR2 SVGEGT. V lost 6 bases, J lost 8 bases, and 13 bases lay in between. This CDR3 reads CASSLTSRGYTF. CDR3 nucleotide sequence: TGTGCCAGCAGCCTGACGTCGCGCGGCTACACCTTC.